This T cell receptor beta chain was identified during a study of cytomegalovirus exposure and HLA in healthy donors. General study results and limits: Earlier analysis found most TCR beta V segments productive about 87% or about 30% of the time. Most TCR sequences were seen very rarely across donors, but some public TCRs occurred in many. Evidence from a later analysis indicated that most CMV-associated TCR beta chains looked HLA-restricted.

As regards this clone: Its antigen is not known.

The V end was cut by 1 base, the J end by 1 base, with 3 bases between. The CDR3 spans 12 residues. The germline V gene encodes CDR1 SGHDT and CDR2 YYEEEE. PCR used 60 Vbeta primers and 13 Jbeta primers. Sequenced by immunoSEQ multiplex PCR; TCRdb stores in-frame clones only, minus some. Among roughly 120,000 clones listed, 81% were seen once. Sequencing used PBMCs. This chain connects TRBV5-6 to TRBJ2-7; D gene unclear. The TCR sequence derives from a woman younger than 45 in good health and CMV-seronegative. The CDR3 loop reads CASSLPSYEQYF. CDR3 sequence (DNA): TGTGCCAGCAGCTTGCCATCCTACGAGCAGTACTTC.